This TCR beta chain was found in a study of blood T cell repertoires in COVID-19. Study-level background: Sites across the United States, Italy and Spain contributed samples from acute and convalescent COVID-19. PBMCs, B-cell-depleted T cells, or T cells provided the cDNA or gDNA that made up the material.

This table comes from immunoSEQ multiplex PCR, and its TCRdb copy is limited to in-frame clones, with some not included. The repertoire has about 400,000 clones, roughly 90% of them found once; the top ten carry around 0.95%. V dropped 1 base and J dropped 9 bases, with 10 bases sitting between them. The CDR3 loop spans 14 amino acids. CDR1 is SGHTA and CDR2 is FQGNSA in the germline V gene. Categorization into cohorts depended on clinical history that participants reported. Sequencing input: PBMCs or T cells enriched from blood (not recorded which). This chain joins TRBV7-2 and TRBJ1-6; no clear D gene. The receptor was isolated from a woman aged 30 to 39 with acute COVID-19. CDR3 nucleotides: TGTGCCAGCAGCTTAGGGCTGGGCGTTTCACCCCTCCACTTT. The encoded protein is CASSLGLGVSPLHF.